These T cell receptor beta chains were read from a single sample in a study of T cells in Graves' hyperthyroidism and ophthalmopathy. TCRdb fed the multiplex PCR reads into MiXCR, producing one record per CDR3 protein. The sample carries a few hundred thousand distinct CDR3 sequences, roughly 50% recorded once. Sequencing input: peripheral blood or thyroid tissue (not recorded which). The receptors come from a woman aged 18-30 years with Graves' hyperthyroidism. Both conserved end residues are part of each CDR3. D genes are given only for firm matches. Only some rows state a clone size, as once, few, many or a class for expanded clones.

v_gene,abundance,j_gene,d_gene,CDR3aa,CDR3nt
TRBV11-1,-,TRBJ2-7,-,CASSHPLGGGSYNEQYF,TGTGCCAGCAGCCACCCCCTAGGCGGCGGGTCCTACAATGAGCAGTACTTC
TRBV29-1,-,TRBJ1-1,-,CSVTDRSTEAFF,TGCAGCGTTACCGACAGGTCCACTGAAGCTTTCTTT
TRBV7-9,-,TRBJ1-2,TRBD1,CASSFYGGTGYGYTF,TGTGCCAGCAGCTTCTATGGCGGGACAGGCTATGGCTACACCTTC
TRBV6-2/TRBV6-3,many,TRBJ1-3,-,CASSYVLDSGNTIYF,TGTGCCAGCAGTTACGTTTTGGATTCTGGAAACACCATATATTTT
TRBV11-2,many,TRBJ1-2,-,CASSPLRRGNYGYTF,TGTGCCAGCAGCCCCCTCAGACGGGGGAACTATGGCTACACCTTC
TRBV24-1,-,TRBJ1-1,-,CATSDEAGGTEAFF,TGTGCCACCAGTGATGAAGCGGGGGGGACTGAAGCTTTCTTT
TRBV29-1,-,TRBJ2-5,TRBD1,CSLTGEETQYF,TGCAGTTTGACAGGGGAAGAGACCCAGTACTTC
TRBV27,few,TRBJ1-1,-,CASNLGGVGTEAFF,TGTGCCAGCAATCTGGGAGGTGTGGGCACTGAAGCTTTCTTT
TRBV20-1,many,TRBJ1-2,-,CSARVGQGDYTF,TGCAGTGCTAGAGTAGGGCAGGGCGACTACACCTTC
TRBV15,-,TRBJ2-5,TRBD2,CATSNGYEGGPVETQYF,TGTGCCACCAGCAACGGATACGAGGGAGGGCCTGTGGAGACCCAGTACTTC
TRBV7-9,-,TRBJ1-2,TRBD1,CASSFPGTGVLGCTF,TGTGCCAGCAGCTTCCCCGGGACAGGGGTACTCGGCTGCACCTTC
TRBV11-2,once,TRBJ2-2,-,CASSLVGLTGGLFF,TGTGCCAGCAGCTTAGTCGGCCTCACCGGGGGGCTGTTTTTT
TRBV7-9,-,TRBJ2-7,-,CASSLIGRQGTTSYEQYF,TGTGCCAGCAGCTTAATTGGTCGACAGGGGACTACCTCGTACGAGCAGTACTTC
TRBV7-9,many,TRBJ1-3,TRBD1,CASSHTGGKGNTIYF,TGTGCCAGCAGCCATACAGGGGGCAAAGGAAACACCATATATTTT
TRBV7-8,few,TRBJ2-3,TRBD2,CASSLPSGSGDTQYF,TGTGCCAGCAGCTTACCTAGCGGGAGCGGTGATACGCAGTATTTT
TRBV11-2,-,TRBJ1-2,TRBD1,CASSYRTGGDGYTF,TGTGCCAGCAGCTACCGGACAGGGGGCGATGGCTACACCTTC
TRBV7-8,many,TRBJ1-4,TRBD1,CASTKTGANEKLFF,TGTGCCAGCACCAAGACAGGGGCTAATGAAAAACTGTTTTTT
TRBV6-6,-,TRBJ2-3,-,CASRNTDTQYF,TGTGCCAGCAGAAACACAGATACGCAGTATTTT
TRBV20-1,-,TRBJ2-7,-,CSARALAAYEQYF,TGCAGTGCTAGAGCCCTTGCTGCCTACGAGCAGTACTTC
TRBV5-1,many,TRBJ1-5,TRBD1,CASSLSPQGDQPQHF,TGCGCCAGCAGCTTATCCCCTCAGGGGGACCAGCCCCAGCATTTT
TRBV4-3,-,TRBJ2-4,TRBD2,CASSQDLGGAKNIQYF,TGCGCCAGCAGCCAAGATCTCGGGGGGGCCAAAAACATTCAGTACTTC
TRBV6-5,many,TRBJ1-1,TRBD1,CASSLLGQGTEAFF,TGTGCCAGCAGTTTACTCGGACAGGGCACTGAAGCTTTCTTT
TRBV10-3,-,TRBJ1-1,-,CAISYGGISTEAFF,TGTGCCATCAGTTACGGGGGGATCAGCACTGAAGCTTTCTTT
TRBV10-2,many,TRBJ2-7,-,CASSESISVWVRSNSYEQYF,TGCGCCAGCAGTGAGTCGATTAGCGTATGGGTCCGCTCCAACTCCTACGAGCAGTACTTC
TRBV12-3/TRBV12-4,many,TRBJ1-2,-,CASSRHRLNNYGYTF,TGTGCCAGCAGTCGCCACAGGTTAAACAACTATGGCTACACCTTC
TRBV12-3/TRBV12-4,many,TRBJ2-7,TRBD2,CASSPGRRAGEQYF,TGTGCCAGCAGTCCCGGGAGGAGGGCCGGGGAGCAGTACTTC
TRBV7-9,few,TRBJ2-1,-,CASSLAWVVGEQFF,TGTGCCAGCAGCTTAGCGTGGGTAGTTGGTGAGCAGTTCTTC
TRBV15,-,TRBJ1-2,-,CATTEGVPHYGYTF,TGTGCCACCACTGAGGGGGTCCCTCACTATGGCTACACCTTC
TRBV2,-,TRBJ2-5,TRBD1,CASSEGTGAHSNQPQYF,TGTGCCAGCAGTGAAGGGACAGGGGCCCATAGCAATCAGCCCCAGTACTTC